Presented here are 12 T cell receptor beta chains from one specimen sequenced in a study of blood T cells in healthy people across ages. Alongside a J-beta primer mix, a sample-barcoded 5' primer served in a second PCR lasting 7 to 11 cycles. TCRdb ran MiXCR on the 5' RACE reads and lists one entry per CDR3 protein. The profile shows hundreds of thousands of distinct CDR3 sequences, approximately 43% of them singletons. The sample was blood. The receptor source for this set is a woman aged 55-69 years in good health.

This clonotype was counted between two and nine times. The CDR3 reads CASSLEVVGDFTDTQYF. The CDR3 DNA sequence: TGTGCCAGCAGCTTAGAGGTGGTGGGGGACTTCACAGATACGCAGTATTTT. J is TRBJ2-3 and V is TRBV7-3; a possible D gene is TRBD2 (6 bases). This CDR3 is 17 amino acids long. Germline V gene data show CDR1 as SGHTA and CDR2 as FQGTGA. Between the trimmed V and J ends, which lost 2 bases and 2 bases, there was a span of 17 bases.

This clonotype was seen many times. CDR3: CASSGVGTQETQYF. DNA of the CDR3: TGTGCCAGCAGCGGAGTTGGGACACAAGAGACCCAGTACTTC. V is TRBV9 and J is TRBJ2-5; a possible D gene is TRBD1 (6 bases). The CDR3 loop spans 14 amino acids. The germline CDR1 and CDR2 sequences are SGDLS and YYNGEE. Trimming stripped 3 bases from V and 2 bases from J, with 11 bases between.

J is TRBJ2-7 and V is TRBV3-1; no clear D. V was trimmed by 2 bases and J by 4 bases, leaving 6 bases between them. In germline, CDR1 is LGHDT, CDR2 YNNKEL (reference sequence). The CDR3 is 12 amino acids. The CDR3 DNA sequence: TGTGCCAGCAGCCAAAGACGTTACGAGCAGTACTTC. Amino acids: CASSQRRYEQYF.

CDR3 region: CASSLAGQGRHEQYF. The CDR3 DNA reads TGTGCCAGCAGCTTGGCCGGGCAGGGGCGACACGAGCAGTACTTC. The chain recombines TRBV5-6 with TRBJ2-7; perhaps TRBD1 as D (6 bases). Trimming left V 0 bases short and J 5 bases short, with 15 bases between. This CDR3 comprises 15 residues. In germline, CDR1 is SGHDT, CDR2 YYEEEE.

Here the CDR3 DNA reads TGCGCCAGCAGCACACCTAGCGGGGGGGCCGGAGAGACCCAGTACTTC. Amino acid sequence: CASSTPSGGAGETQYF. The chain has TRBV5-1 and TRBJ2-5; TRBD2 aligns across 12 bases. CDR1 and CDR2 from the germline V gene are SGHRS and YFSETQ. J lost 4 bases, V lost 4 bases, and 8 bases had no gene match. This CDR3 comprises 16 residues. Complete variable domain (other parts from reference TRBV5-1 and TRBJ2-5): KAGVTQTPRYLIKTRGQQVTLSCSPISGHRSVSWYQQTPGQGLQFLFEYFSETQRNKGNFPGRFSGRQFSNSRSEMNVSTLELGDSALYLCASSTPSGGAGETQYFGPGTRLLVL.

This clonotype was detected many times. The J gene is TRBJ2-7, the V gene TRBV9, with TRBD2 matching over 9 bases. V lost 4 bases, J lost 3 bases, and 11 bases stayed unmatched. From germline, CDR1 is SGDLS and CDR2 YYNGEE. The CDR3 contains 16 residues. The CDR3: CASSHPPGSGGYEQYF. The CDR3 DNA follows: TGTGCCAGCAGCCACCCCCCCGGTAGCGGGGGCTACGAGCAGTACTTC.

The table lists this clonotype with a count of one. The chain joins TRBV20-1 to TRBJ1-1; TRBD1 matches at 10 bases. The V gene end was trimmed by 6 bases and the J gene end by 0 bases; junction bases not matched to a gene: 7. Germline CDR1 reads DFQATT; CDR2 reads SNEGSKA (reference sequence). The CDR3 sequence is 15 residues long. The CDR3 spells CSARLTGGVNTEAFF. In DNA form, the CDR3 reads TGCAGTGCCAGGTTGACAGGGGGCGTGAACACTGAAGCTTTCTTT.

This clonotype was seen repeatedly, ten times or more. The CDR3 DNA is TGTGCCAGCAGTTCCCAGGGCGCCTATGGCTACACCTTC. Translated: CASSSQGAYGYTF. The chain has TRBV27 and TRBJ1-2, with D possibly being TRBD1 (5 bases). V was trimmed by 4 bases and J by 4 bases, leaving 10 bases between them. CDR3 size: 13 residues. Germline lookup yields CDR1 MNHEY and CDR2 SMNVEV (reference sequence).

This chain links TRBV20-1 with TRBJ2-7, with 9 bases matching TRBD2. Germline V gene sequence: CDR1 DFQATT, CDR2 SNEGSKA (reference sequence). This CDR3 is built from 14 residues. V lost 8 bases to trimming and J lost 5 bases; unmatched junction nucleotides: 13. CDR3 in DNA: TGCAGTCGCCGTGGCGCGGGAGGGCTGGACGAGCAGTACTTC. The encoded protein is CSRRGAGGLDEQYF.

This clonotype came up many times. The chain combines TRBV10-3 with TRBJ2-5, with D hard to call. The germline V gene encodes CDR1 ENHRY and CDR2 SYGVKD. The V gene lost 4 bases and the J gene lost 1 base, with 7 bases spanning the gap. This CDR3 spans 13 amino acids. Written as DNA, the CDR3 is TGTGCCATCAGTGGGCAGGTCCAAGAGACCCAGTACTTC. Amino acid sequence: CAISGQVQETQYF.

On this clonotype: A junction end diverges from the germline sequence, so it may reflect a read error. The chain couples TRBV7-2 to TRBJ2-1; possible D gene TRBD1, 5 bases. Per germline, CDR1 SGHTA and CDR2 FQGNSA. This CDR3 comprises 13 residues. The CDR3 coding sequence is TGTGCTAGCAGCACCATATCAGGGAATGAGCAGTTCTTC. Translated, it gives CASSTISGNEQFF.

This clonotype was seen a few times. V usage is TRBV15 and J usage is TRBJ1-1; D is unclear. V was pared by 5 bases and J by 7 bases, with 11 bases between. The CDR3 runs 12 residues. Germline CDR1 is LNHNV and CDR2 is YYDKDF (reference sequence). The CDR3 region is CATSRAGGEAFF. CDR3 in DNA: TGTGCCACCAGCCGGGCCGGAGGTGAAGCTTTCTTT.